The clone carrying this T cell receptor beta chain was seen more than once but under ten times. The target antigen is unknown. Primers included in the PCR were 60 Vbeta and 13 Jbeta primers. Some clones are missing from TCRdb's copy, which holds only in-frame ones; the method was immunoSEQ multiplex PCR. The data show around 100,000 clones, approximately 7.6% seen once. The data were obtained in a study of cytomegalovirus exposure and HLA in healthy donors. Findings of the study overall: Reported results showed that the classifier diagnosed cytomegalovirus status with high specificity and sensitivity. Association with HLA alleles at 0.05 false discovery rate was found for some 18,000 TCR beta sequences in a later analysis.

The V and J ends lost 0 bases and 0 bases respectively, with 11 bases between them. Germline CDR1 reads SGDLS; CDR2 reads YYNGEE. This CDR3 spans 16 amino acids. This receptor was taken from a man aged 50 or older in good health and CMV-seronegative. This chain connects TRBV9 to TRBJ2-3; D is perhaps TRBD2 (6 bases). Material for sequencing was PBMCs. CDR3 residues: CASSVGLAASTDTQYF. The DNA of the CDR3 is TGTGCCAGCAGCGTAGGTTTAGCGGCAAGCACAGATACGCAGTATTTT.